One sample yielded the 28 T cell receptor beta chains listed below, sequenced in a study of neoadjuvant anti-PD-1 for oral cavity cancer. Produced via immunoSEQ multiplex PCR; TCRdb's table is partial and in-frame only. The sample lists about 68,000 clones, 70% to 90% occurring once. The time point here: after neoadjuvant nivolumab, at surgical resection. The source was PBMCs, collected after nivolumab (anti-PD-1) treatment. Receptors originate from a person between 35 and 79 years old with oral cavity squamous cell carcinoma.

This clone occurred once. CDR3 in DNA: TGTGCCAGCAGCACCCAAGAGACCCAGTACTTC. Protein product: CASSTQETQYF. The chain is built from TRBV16 and TRBJ2-5; unclear D gene. The CDR3 has 11 amino acids. Germline V gene sequence: CDR1 KGHSY, CDR2 FQNENV. Trimming removed 5 bases at V and 1 base at J, with 2 bases between.

This clone came up a few times. The V gene is TRBV7-6, the J gene TRBJ2-1; TRBD2 might be the D (6 bases). In germline, CDR1 is SGHVS, CDR2 FNYEAQ. This CDR3 has 15 residues. The germline V and J ends were trimmed by 3 bases and 6 bases, with 15 bases remaining between them. As DNA, the CDR3 is TGTGCCAGCAGCTTTAACGGGGGAGGTACCAATGAGCAGTTCTTC. Translation: CASSFNGGGTNEQFF. Filled out from reference TRBV7-6 and TRBJ2-1, the complete variable domain reads GAGVSQSPRYKVTKRGQDVALRCDPISGHVSLYWYRQALGQGPEFLTYFNYEAQQDKSGLPNDRFSAERPEGSISTLTIQRTEQRDSAMYRCASSFNGGGTNEQFFGPGTRLTVL.

This clone was observed once. V and J are TRBV4-1 and TRBJ1-5; possibly TRBD1 for D (6 bases). The V end was cut by 5 bases, the J end by 3 bases, with 8 bases between. Germline CDR1 and CDR2: MGHRA and YSYEKL. The CDR3 has 13 amino acids. The CDR3 sequence: CASSAGVNQPQHF. CDR3 nucleotide sequence: TGCGCCAGCAGCGCAGGGGTCAATCAGCCCCAGCATTTT.

The chain combines TRBV6-5 with TRBJ1-1; TRBD1 might be the D (5 bases). Between the trimmed V and J ends, which lost 8 bases and 1 base, there was a span of 11 bases. Germline CDR1 is MNHEY and CDR2 is SVGAGI. The CDR3 runs to 13 residues. Here the CDR3 reads CASERGENTEAFF. For the CDR3, the DNA is TGTGCCAGCGAGCGGGGGGAGAACACTGAAGCTTTCTTT.

This clone was detected only a few times. The genes are TRBV9 and TRBJ2-2; no clear D. Deletions cut 3 bases from V and 1 base from J, with 10 bases between. Germline assignment: CDR1 SGDLS and CDR2 YYNGEE. The CDR3 has 15 amino acids. The DNA of the CDR3 is TGTGCCAGCAGCGCACCGGAGTTGAACACCGGGGAGCTGTTTTTT. This encodes CASSAPELNTGELFF.

The chain links TRBV11-2 to TRBJ2-1; 8 positions agree with TRBD1. This CDR3 region has 16 residues. Germline V gene data show CDR1 as SGHAT and CDR2 as FQNNGV. V was clipped by 5 bases and J by 0 bases; unmatched bases: 6. In DNA form, the CDR3 reads TGTGCCAGCAGCCCCCTCGGGACAGGCTCCTACAATGAGCAGTTCTTC. This translates into CASSPLGTGSYNEQFF.

V gene TRBV19 combines with J gene TRBJ2-2; TRBD2 aligns across 8 bases. The CDR3 runs to 15 residues. V was pared by 6 bases and J by 2 bases, with 5 bases of the junction left unmatched. Germline V lookup: CDR1 LNHDA, CDR2 SQIVND (reference sequence). In DNA, the CDR3 is TGTGCCAGTAGGAGACTAGCGAAAAACACCGGGGAGCTGTTTTTT. This codes for CASRRLAKNTGELFF.

This rearrangement joins TRBV11-2 to TRBJ2-7; tentatively, D is TRBD2 (5 bases). V was pared by 4 bases and J by 6 bases, with 13 bases between. Germline V lookup: CDR1 SGHAT, CDR2 FQNNGV. This CDR3 contains 13 residues. This CDR3 reads CASSWVREGEQYF. The CDR3 nucleotides are TGTGCCAGCAGCTGGGTCCGCGAGGGCGAGCAGTACTTC.

This chain connects TRBV28 to TRBJ2-7, with TRBD2 identical over 11 bases. Germline V CDR1 and CDR2: MDHEN, SYDVKM. J gave up 2 bases and V 6 bases, and 6 bases lay outside the gene matches. This CDR3 has 15 residues. CDR3 nucleotides: TGTGCCAGCAGCTTAGCGGGAGGGAGGACCTACGAGCAGTACTTC. Translation: CASSLAGGRTYEQYF.

V gene TRBV4-2 combines with J gene TRBJ2-4, with D possibly being TRBD2 (7 bases). V was pared by 0 bases and J by 9 bases, with 9 bases between. This CDR3 region has 13 residues. The germline V gene has CDR1 LGHNA and CDR2 YNFKEQ. The CDR3 region is CASSQEGGGIQYF. As DNA, the CDR3 is TGTGCCAGCAGCCAAGAGGGAGGGGGCATTCAGTACTTC.

This sequence joins TRBV10-3 and TRBJ2-6; no clear D. Per germline, CDR1 ENHRY and CDR2 SYGVKD. V was trimmed by 0 bases and J by 1 base, leaving 4 bases between them. This CDR3 comprises 15 residues. DNA of the CDR3: TGTGCCATCAGTGAGTCAGGGTCTGGGGCCAACGTCCTGACTTTC. The encoded protein is CAISESGSGANVLTF.

The J gene is TRBJ1-4, the V gene TRBV4-2, with a weak D call TRBD1 (6 bases). There are 15 residues in the CDR3. V lost 1 base and J 1 base, leaving 7 bases between the germline ends. CDR1 is LGHNA and CDR2 is YNFKEQ in the germline V gene. The CDR3 bases are TGTGCCAGCAGCCAAGTCAGGGGAACTAATGAAAAACTGTTTTTT. Its protein is CASSQVRGTNEKLFF.

The CDR3 DNA sequence: TGTGCCAGCACTCCTAATGTGGACTATGGCTACACCTTC. Translating it yields CASTPNVDYGYTF. The V call is TRBV18, the J call TRBJ1-2; D is ambiguous. The CDR3 length is 13 residues. Germline-derived CDR1 and CDR2 are KGHSH and LQKENI. The V end lost 8 bases, the J end lost 3 bases, and 13 bases lay between the germline ends.

The V gene is TRBV10-3, the J gene TRBJ2-3; D uncertain. V shed 3 bases and J shed 2 bases, with 12 bases lying between them. CDR1 and CDR2 from the germline V gene are ENHRY and SYGVKD. The CDR3 is 15 amino acids. CDR3 nucleotide sequence: TGTGCCATCAGTGATGGTGGTCTGTTCACAGATACGCAGTATTTT. It specifies CAISDGGLFTDTQYF.

The chain has TRBV28 and TRBJ1-2; 7 positions match TRBD1. The CDR3 contains 16 residues. Germline V gene sequence: CDR1 MDHEN, CDR2 SYDVKM. The trim removed 6 bases at V and 1 base at J, leaving 11 bases unmatched. In DNA, the CDR3 is TGTGCCAGCAGGACTTCCACAGGGGCCATTAACTATGGCTACACCTTC. It translates to CASRTSTGAINYGYTF.

V is TRBV7-9 and J is TRBJ2-7; D is perhaps TRBD2 (6 bases). Trimming cost V 5 bases and J 3 bases, with 17 bases left between them. This CDR3 is built from 15 residues. Germline loops: CDR1 SEHNR, CDR2 FQNEAQ (reference sequence). CDR3 in DNA: TGTGCCAGCAGCGCCCACTGGGACTCTTACTACGAGCAGTACTTC. Amino acids: CASSAHWDSYYEQYF.

This chain links TRBV4-1 with TRBJ1-2; no definite D call. V lost 1 base and J 2 bases, leaving 11 bases between the germline ends. This CDR3 comprises 15 residues. Germline loops: CDR1 MGHRA, CDR2 YSYEKL. DNA for the CDR3: TGCGCCAGCAGCCAAGGAAGAAGGGCGAACTATGGCTACACCTTC. Translating gives CASSQGRRANYGYTF.

The chain links TRBV19 to TRBJ1-1; possibly TRBD1 for D (6 bases). The CDR3 sequence is 14 residues long. Trimming took off 8 bases at V and 0 bases at J, with 13 bases between the two ends. Germline assignment: CDR1 LNHDA and CDR2 SQIVND (reference sequence). CDR3 DNA: TGTGCCAGTCAAGCGCGGACAGTGAACACTGAAGCTTTCTTT. Translated: CASQARTVNTEAFF.

The rearrangement uses TRBV11-2 and TRBJ2-3; 13 bases align to TRBD2. V lost 5 bases, J lost 0 bases, and 5 bases stayed unmatched. Germline CDR1 and CDR2: SGHAT and FQNNGV. CDR3 length: 17 residues. The CDR3 DNA reads TGTGCCAGCAGCCTGGGACTAGCGGGGTCTAGCACAGATACGCAGTATTTT. Its translation is CASSLGLAGSSTDTQYF.

The chain couples TRBV30 to TRBJ2-3; D may be TRBD1 (6 bases). CDR1 and CDR2 from the germline V gene are GTSNPN and SVGIG (reference sequence). V lost 1 base to trimming and J lost 0 bases, with 8 bases between them. This CDR3 spans 14 amino acids. The CDR3 here is CAWSGTDSTDTQYF. CDR3 bases: TGTGCCTGGAGTGGGACAGATAGCACAGATACGCAGTATTTT.

The V call is TRBV27, the J call TRBJ2-7; 13 nucleotides match TRBD2. Trimming took 4 bases from V and 3 from J; bases not matched to a gene: 6. The CDR3 loop spans 16 amino acids. Germline V gene sequence: CDR1 MNHEY, CDR2 SMNVEV (reference sequence). Here the CDR3 reads CASSSRLAGGFYEQYF. Written as DNA, the CDR3 is TGTGCCAGCAGTTCCAGACTAGCGGGAGGATTCTACGAGCAGTACTTC.

Only a few counts were recorded for this clone. V is TRBV28 and J is TRBJ1-4; D possibly corresponds to TRBD1 (6 bases). V lost 6 bases and J lost 8, with 10 bases in between. In germline, CDR1 is MDHEN, CDR2 SYDVKM. The CDR3 spans 12 residues. The CDR3 protein is CASRGHGEKLFF. As DNA, the CDR3 is TGTGCCAGCAGGGGACATGGCGAAAAACTGTTTTTT.

The chain has TRBV7-8 and TRBJ1-1; D not certain. Germline V gene lookup returns CDR1 SGHVS and CDR2 FQNEAQ. CDR3 length: 12 amino acids. With 1 base removed from V and 5 bases from J, the gap between germline ends came to 5 bases. DNA for the CDR3: TGTGCCAGCAGCTTAGACTGGACTGAAGCTTTCTTT. Its protein product is CASSLDWTEAFF. Full variable domain (outside the CDR3, taken from reference TRBV7-8 and TRBJ1-1): GAGVSQSPRYKVAKRGQDVALRCDPISGHVSLFWYQQALGQGPEFLTYFQNEAQLDKSGLPSDRFFAERPEGSVSTLKIQRTQQEDSAVYLCASSLDWTEAFFGQGTRLTVV.

This sequence joins TRBV28 and TRBJ2-3; tentative D call: TRBD2 (6 bases). This CDR3 is 17 amino acids long. Per the germline V gene, CDR1 is MDHEN and CDR2 is SYDVKM. The V end was cut by 7 bases, the J end by 1 base, with 21 bases between. The CDR3 region has the DNA TGTGCCAGCAACCCATCCGCGGGCCAGCGGGGCACAGATACGCAGTATTTT. Protein product: CASNPSAGQRGTDTQYF.

This chain joins TRBV29-1 and TRBJ2-1, with D unclear. Germline CDR1 reads SQVTM; CDR2 reads ANQGSEA. The CDR3 has 12 residues. V was pared by 6 bases and J by 8 bases, with 14 bases between. CDR3: CSVARTGDEQFF. CDR3 sequence (DNA): TGCAGCGTAGCGCGGACGGGCGATGAGCAGTTCTTC.

The chain carries TRBV6-1 and TRBJ2-7, with TRBD1 as a possible D gene (6 bases). Trimming pared 6 bases from V and 6 bases from J, leaving 18 bases between. Looked up from germline, CDR1 is MNHNS and CDR2 is SASEGT. CDR3 length: 14 amino acids. CDR3 bases: TGTGCCAGCAGGGAGTACAGGGACGTAACCGAGCAGTACTTC. Its protein is CASREYRDVTEQYF.

With regard to this clone: One junction end disagrees with the germline gene, perhaps due to a read error. The genes are TRBV27 and TRBJ2-1, with 8 bases lining up with TRBD2. Germline values: CDR1 MNHEY, CDR2 SMNVEV (reference sequence). The CDR3 spans 11 residues. DNA of the CDR3: TGTGCCAGCGCTGCGGCGGGGGGCTCAGTCTTC. Its translation is CASAAAGGSVF.

The chain couples TRBV10-1 to TRBJ2-7; 8 bases are shared with TRBD2. The CDR3 has 15 amino acids. Germline V gene data show CDR1 as WNHNN and CDR2 as SYGVQD (reference sequence). V trimming: 3 bases; J trimming: 5 bases; junction bases outside the gene matches: 9. CDR3 bases: TGCGCCAGCAGTGACCCGGGAGGGCCCTCGAACGAGCAGTACTTC. Translated: CASSDPGGPSNEQYF.